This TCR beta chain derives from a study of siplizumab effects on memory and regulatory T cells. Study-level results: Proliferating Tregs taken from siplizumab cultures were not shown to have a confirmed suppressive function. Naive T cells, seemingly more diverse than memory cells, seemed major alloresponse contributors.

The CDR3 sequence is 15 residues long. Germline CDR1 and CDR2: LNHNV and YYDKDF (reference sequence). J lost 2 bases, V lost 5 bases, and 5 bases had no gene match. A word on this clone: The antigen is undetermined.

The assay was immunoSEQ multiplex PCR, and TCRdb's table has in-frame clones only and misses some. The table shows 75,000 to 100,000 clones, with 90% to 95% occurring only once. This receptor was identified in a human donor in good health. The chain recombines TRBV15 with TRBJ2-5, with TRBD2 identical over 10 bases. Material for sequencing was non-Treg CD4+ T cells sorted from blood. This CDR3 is CATSSRLAGQETQYF. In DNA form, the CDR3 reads TGTGCCACCAGCTCCCGACTAGCGGGTCAAGAGACCCAGTACTTC.